A selection of T cell receptor beta chains follows, all from one sample in a study of CD8+ T cells in alopecia areata. The method was immunoSEQ multiplex PCR; TCRdb's version includes in-frame clones alone and lacks a portion of them. The repertoire holds 120,000 to 150,000 clones, approximately 86% seen once, with less than 15% in the top ten. The sample consisted of CD8+ T cells sorted from blood, taken at week 4, from a patient treated with tofacitinib. These receptors were collected from a human donor with alopecia areata. The CDR3 runs from the conserved cysteine through the conserved F or W. D genes are given only for firm matches. Only some rows state a clone size, as once, few, many or a class for expanded clones.

j_gene,d_gene,v_gene,abundance,CDR3aa,CDR3nt
TRBJ1-1,-,TRBV29-1,-,CSLSGENTEAFF,TGCAGCCTCAGCGGAGAGAACACTGAAGCTTTCTTT
TRBJ1-1,-,TRBV4-1,-,CASSQDNADLVRGAFF,TGCGCCAGCAGCCAAGATAACGCGGACCTGGTGCGAGGGGCTTTCTTT
TRBJ2-2,-,TRBV30,once,CAWSDGGYTGELFF,TGTGCCTGGAGTGATGGCGGGTACACCGGGGAGCTGTTTTTT
TRBJ2-7,-,TRBV25-1,-,CASSPRDAYYEQYF,TGTGCCAGCAGTCCCCGGGACGCCTACTACGAGCAGTACTTC
TRBJ1-2,-,TRBV27,-,CASSLSSYYGYTF,TGTGCCAGCAGTTTGTCAAGTTACTATGGCTACACCTTC
TRBJ2-7,-,TRBV5-6,-,CASSLDVSYEQYF,TGTGCCAGCAGCTTGGATGTCTCCTACGAGCAGTACTTC
TRBJ2-2,-,TRBV5-1,once,CASSLATNTGELFF,TGCGCCAGCAGCTTGGCGACCAACACCGGGGAGCTGTTTTTT
TRBJ2-1,-,TRBV4-2,-,CASSQALSDSEQFF,TGTGCCAGCAGCCAAGCTTTATCGGACAGTGAGCAGTTCTTC
TRBJ2-1,TRBD2,TRBV25-1,-,CASSERGLAGVEQFF,TGTGCCAGCAGTGAGCGCGGACTAGCGGGAGTGGAGCAGTTCTTC
TRBJ1-5,-,TRBV6-1,once,CASINRDSNQPQHF,TGTGCCAGCATTAACAGGGATAGCAATCAGCCCCAGCATTTT
TRBJ2-7,TRBD1,TRBV4-1,-,CASSQNQGVYEQYF,TGCGCCAGCAGTCAAAATCAGGGGGTCTACGAGCAGTACTTC
TRBJ1-1,-,TRBV7-6,-,CASSRPGSEAFF,TGTGCCAGCAGCCGGCCGGGTTCTGAAGCTTTCTTT
TRBJ2-4,TRBD2,TRBV27,-,CASSSLSRGENIQYF,TGTGCCAGCAGTTCCCTTTCGCGGGGGGAAAACATTCAGTACTTC
TRBJ1-2,TRBD1,TRBV5-1,-,CASSFSRDRASGYTF,TGCGCCAGCAGCTTCTCCCGGGACAGGGCTTCGGGCTACACCTTC
TRBJ2-1,TRBD1,TRBV5-1,-,CASSFLAQGAYNEQFF,TGCGCCAGCAGCTTTCTGGCACAGGGGGCCTACAATGAGCAGTTCTTC
TRBJ2-1,TRBD2,TRBV4-2,-,CASRSMMRGAFYNEQFF,TGTGCCAGCAGATCCATGATGCGGGGGGCTTTCTACAATGAGCAGTTCTTC
TRBJ2-2,TRBD2,TRBV4-2,-,CASSRALAGEANTGELFF,TGTGCCAGCAGCCGAGCACTAGCGGGGGAGGCGAACACCGGGGAGCTGTTTTTT
TRBJ1-4,-,TRBV5-4,-,CASSLEGGGTEKLFF,TGTGCCAGCAGCTTGGAGGGAGGAGGGACTGAAAAACTGTTTTTT
TRBJ2-7,-,TRBV29-1,-,CSAQFRGSYEQYF,TGCAGCGCGCAATTTCGGGGCTCCTACGAGCAGTACTTC
TRBJ2-1,-,TRBV29-1,once,CSVEEEGSGYNEQFF,TGCAGCGTTGAAGAAGAGGGGAGTGGGTACAATGAGCAGTTCTTC
TRBJ2-1,TRBD2,TRBV25-1,-,CASSERGLAGVEQFF,TGTGCCAGCAGTGAACGCGGACTAGCGGGAGTGGAGCAGTTCTTC
TRBJ2-7,TRBD1,TRBV4-1,-,CASSQRDRAGYKQYF,TGCGCCAGCAGCCAGCGGGACAGGGCGGGCTACAAGCAGTACTTC
TRBJ2-7,TRBD1,TRBV7-9,-,CAFSDRVYEQYF,TGTGCCTTTTCGGACAGGGTCTACGAGCAGTACTTC
TRBJ2-2,-,TRBV6-5,-,CATRRVGSLAGELFF,TGTGCCACAAGGCGGGTTGGTAGCTTAGCCGGGGAGCTGTTTTTT
TRBJ2-7,TRBD1,TRBV5-1,-,CASSLVRGLSDEQYF,TGCGCCAGCAGCTTGGTTAGGGGGCTTAGCGACGAGCAGTACTTC
TRBJ2-3,-,TRBV7-4,few,CASICRATDTQYF,TGTGCCAGCATCTGCCGGGCTACAGATACGCAGTATTTT
TRBJ2-7,TRBD1,TRBV14,-,CASSKELGGGSTYEQYF,TGTGCCAGCAGCAAGGAATTAGGGGGCGGATCGACCTACGAGCAGTACTTC
TRBJ2-7,-,TRBV5-1,-,CASSLGGLEQYF,TGCGCCAGCAGCTTGGGAGGACTCGAGCAGTACTTC
TRBJ2-1,-,TRBV29-1,-,CSVEDPKSSYNEQFF,TGCAGCGTTGAAGACCCCAAGAGCTCCTACAATGAGCAGTTCTTC
TRBJ2-7,-,TRBV7-2,-,CASSSPGEQYF,TGTGCCAGCAGCTCACCGGGGGAGCAGTACTTC
TRBJ1-1,-,TRBV7-9,-,CASSSRTDRTEAFF,TGTGCCAGCAGCTCTCGGACAGATCGTACTGAAGCTTTCTTT
TRBJ2-5,-,TRBV30,-,CAWSDPNREGETQYF,TGTGCCTGGAGTGACCCTAACAGGGAAGGGGAGACCCAGTACTTC
TRBJ2-1,TRBD2,TRBV6-1,-,CASSERGREIYNEQFF,TGTGCCAGCAGTGAAAGAGGGCGGGAGATCTACAATGAGCAGTTCTTC
TRBJ2-3,-,TRBV30,-,CAWSVGTDTQYF,TGTGCCTGGAGTGTCGGAACAGATACGCAGTATTTT
TRBJ1-2,TRBD1,TRBV19,-,CASTPTGLNGYTF,TGTGCCAGCACACCGACAGGGTTGAATGGCTACACCTTC
TRBJ2-5,-,TRBV7-9,few,CASSQSAETQYF,TGTGCCAGCAGCCAAAGCGCAGAGACCCAGTACTTC
TRBJ2-1,-,TRBV5-6,-,CASSTSREQFF,TGTGCCAGCAGCACAAGTAGAGAGCAGTTCTTC
TRBJ2-7,-,TRBV5-1,-,CASSGDLSYEQYF,TGCGCCAGCAGTGGCGACCTTTCCTACGAGCAGTACTTC
TRBJ1-5,TRBD1,TRBV15,-,CATSADRGLGQPQHF,TGTGCCACCAGCGCCGACAGGGGGCTCGGTCAGCCCCAGCATTTT
TRBJ2-7,-,TRBV27,-,CASSPPRVSMPAGYEQYF,TGTGCCAGCAGCCCGCCTCGAGTATCAATGCCAGCGGGCTACGAGCAGTACTTC
TRBJ2-2,-,TRBV19,-,CASSIAGATGELFF,TGTGCCAGTAGTATAGCGGGAGCCACCGGGGAGCTGTTTTTT
TRBJ2-7,-,TRBV5-4,-,CASSSLGEEQYF,TGTGCCAGCAGCTCCCTTGGTGAAGAGCAGTACTTC
TRBJ1-2,-,TRBV4-1,once,CASSQEQGANYGYTF,TGCGCCAGCAGCCAAGAACAGGGAGCTAACTATGGCTACACCTTC
TRBJ1-2,-,TRBV6-5,-,CASSSVRDRHGYTF,TGTGCCAGCAGCTCAGTACGTGACAGACATGGCTACACCTTC
TRBJ2-1,-,TRBV5-4,-,CASSPGSSEQFF,TGTGCCAGCAGCCCCGGGTCGAGTGAGCAGTTCTTC
TRBJ1-1,-,TRBV19,once,CASSSSVVEAFF,TGTGCCAGTAGTTCGTCCGTCGTCGAAGCTTTCTTT
TRBJ1-2,TRBD1,TRBV5-1,-,CASRRLRGEHGYTF,TGCGCCAGCAGGAGACTCAGGGGGGAACATGGCTACACCTTC
TRBJ2-7,TRBD2,TRBV30,-,CAWSSGGYEQYF,TGTGCCTGGAGTAGCGGGGGCTACGAGCAGTACTTC
TRBJ2-2,-,TRBV13,-,CASSVQVPGELFF,TGTGCCAGCAGTGTACAGGTTCCCGGGGAGCTGTTTTTT
TRBJ2-1,TRBD2,TRBV29-1,few,CSVSGLAGYNEQFF,TGCAGCGTATCCGGACTAGCGGGCTACAATGAGCAGTTCTTC
TRBJ2-7,TRBD2,TRBV30,-,CALGGTSYEQYF,TGTGCACTTGGAGGGACTAGCTACGAGCAGTACTTC